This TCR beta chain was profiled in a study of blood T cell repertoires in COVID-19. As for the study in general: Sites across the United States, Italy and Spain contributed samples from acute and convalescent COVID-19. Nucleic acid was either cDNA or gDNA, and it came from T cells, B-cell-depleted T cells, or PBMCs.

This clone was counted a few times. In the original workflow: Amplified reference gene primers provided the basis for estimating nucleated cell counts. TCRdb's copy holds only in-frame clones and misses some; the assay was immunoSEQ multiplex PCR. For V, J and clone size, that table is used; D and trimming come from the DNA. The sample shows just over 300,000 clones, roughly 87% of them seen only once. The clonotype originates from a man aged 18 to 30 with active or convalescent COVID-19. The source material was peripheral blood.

The CDR3 reads CATSRDSGGSDEQFF. Written as DNA, the CDR3 is TGTGCCACCAGCAGGGATAGCGGGGGGAGCGATGAGCAGTTCTTC. The chain employs TRBV15 and TRBJ2-1, with 10 bases matching TRBD2. The CDR3 length is 15 residues. V was clipped by 3 bases and J by 8 bases; unmatched bases: 7. Germline V gene sequence: CDR1 LNHNV, CDR2 YYDKDF (reference sequence). The full variable domain, its missing parts supplied by reference TRBV15 and TRBJ2-1, is DAMVIQNPRYQVTQFGKPVTLSCSQTLNHNVMYWYQQKSSQAPKLLFHYYDKDFNNEADTPDNFQSRRPNTSFCFLDIRSPGLGDTAMYLCATSRDSGGSDEQFFGPGTRLTVL.